One sample yielded the 32 T cell receptor beta chains listed below, sequenced in a study of shared clonotypes between healthy human individuals. Assay: immunoSEQ multiplex PCR; the TCRdb copy retains only in-frame clones and omits some. The table includes more than 2,000,000 clones, over 85% detected once. The specimen was naive CD4+ T cells sorted from blood. Stated subset: CD45RA+ positively selected. Receptors were obtained from a man aged 18-30 years in good health.

This chain links TRBV6-1 with TRBJ2-7; 10 nucleotides match TRBD2. The germline V gene has CDR1 MNHNS and CDR2 SASEGT. V was pared by 11 bases and J by 3 bases, with 7 bases of the junction left unmatched. This CDR3 contains 13 residues. Here the CDR3 reads CALGLAANYEQYF. The CDR3 nucleotides read TGTGCCCTAGGACTAGCGGCAAACTACGAGCAGTACTTC.

V and J are TRBV5-1 and TRBJ2-1; D not resolved. V was cut by 0 bases and J by 0 bases, with 7 bases left in between. Germline V CDR1 and CDR2: SGHRS, YFSETQ. This CDR3 spans 15 amino acids. In nucleotides, the CDR3 is TGCGCCAGCAGCTTGGCGACTGGCTCCTACAATGAGCAGTTCTTC. This translates into CASSLATGSYNEQFF.

The V and J genes are TRBV6-5 and TRBJ2-3; 10 bases are shared with TRBD2. The junction had 3 bases not matched to a gene; V was cut back by 7 bases and J by 2 bases. Per the germline V gene, CDR1 is MNHEY and CDR2 is SVGAGI. This CDR3 is built from 14 residues. This CDR3 is CASKGLANTDTQYF. The CDR3 nucleotides read TGTGCCAGCAAGGGACTAGCGAACACAGATACGCAGTATTTT.

The chain employs TRBV7-2 and TRBJ2-3; 7 nucleotides align to TRBD2. Germline lookup yields CDR1 SGHTA and CDR2 FQGNSA. CDR3 length equals 15 residues. Unmatched junction bases numbered 8, after V lost 5 bases and J lost 3 bases. CDR3 nucleotide sequence: TGTGCCAGCAGCCGGGGGGTTTCCGATACAGATACGCAGTATTTT. Translation: CASSRGVSDTDTQYF.

The chain employs TRBV7-2 and TRBJ1-2; TRBD1 aligns across 7 bases. The CDR3 spans 15 residues. Germline lookup yields CDR1 SGHTA and CDR2 FQGNSA. V dropped 1 base and J dropped 0; count of bases not matched to a gene: 2. The CDR3 DNA reads as TGTGCCAGCAGCTTAGAAACAGGGGCTAACTATGGCTACACCTTC. This sequence encodes CASSLETGANYGYTF. The full variable domain, rest sourced from reference TRBV7-2 and TRBJ1-2, is GAGVSQSPSNKVTEKGKDVELRCDPISGHTALYWYRQSLGQGLEFLIYFQGNSAPDKSGLPSDRFSAERTGGSVSTLTIQRTQQEDSAVYLCASSLETGANYGYTFGSGTRLTVV.

This chain connects TRBV30 to TRBJ1-4, with D possibly matching TRBD1 (5 bases). The CDR3 loop spans 16 amino acids. The germline V gene has CDR1 GTSNPN and CDR2 SVGIG (reference sequence). Between the trimmed V and J ends, which lost 0 bases and 4 bases, there was a span of 15 bases. The DNA for the CDR3 is TGTGCCTGGAGTGTACGGATTGGACACCATAATGAAAAACTGTTTTTT. It translates to CAWSVRIGHHNEKLFF.

This clone was detected only a few times. The chain links TRBV4-1 to TRBJ1-4, with 7 positions matching TRBD1. Germline CDR1 MGHRA, CDR2 YSYEKL. CDR3 length: 16 residues. J was trimmed by 3 bases and V by 2 bases; bases with no gene match: 6. The CDR3 bases are TGCGCCAGCAGCCAAAGAGACAGGGCGCCTAATGAAAAACTGTTTTTT. Amino acid sequence: CASSQRDRAPNEKLFF.

The chain recombines TRBV7-8 with TRBJ1-1, with D possibly being TRBD1 (6 bases). CDR1 SGHVS and CDR2 FQNEAQ come from the germline V gene. Trimming removed 4 bases at V and 2 bases at J, with 11 bases between. There are 14 residues in the CDR3. The CDR3 protein is CASSSGTFNTEAFF. Written as DNA, the CDR3 is TGTGCCAGCAGCTCCGGGACATTTAACACTGAAGCTTTCTTT.

The chain recombines TRBV7-3 with TRBJ2-2; either TRBD1 or TRBD2 may supply D (5 bases each). Germline-derived CDR1 and CDR2 are SGHTA and FQGTGA. This CDR3 is built from 16 residues. V lost 2 bases to trimming and J lost 4 bases, with 14 bases between them. As DNA, the CDR3 is TGTGCCAGCAGCTTACGGGGCAGAGGGGTCACCGGGGAGCTGTTTTTT. Its protein is CASSLRGRGVTGELFF. Combining the CDR3 with reference TRBV7-3 and TRBJ2-2 gives the whole variable domain GAGVSQTPSNKVTEKGKYVELRCDPISGHTALYWYRQSLGQGPEFLIYFQGTGAADDSGLPNDRFFAVRPEGSVSTLKIQRTERGDSAVYLCASSLRGRGVTGELFFGEGSRLTVL.

The genes are TRBV5-1 and TRBJ2-2; a possible D gene is TRBD1 (6 bases). The length of the CDR3 is 15 residues. Germline CDR1 is SGHRS and CDR2 is YFSETQ. V was trimmed by 2 bases and J by 1 base, leaving 9 bases between them. In nucleotides, the CDR3 is TGCGCCAGCAGCTTTAGCAGGGGGAACACCGGGGAGCTGTTTTTT. This encodes CASSFSRGNTGELFF.

As regards this clone: This same CDR3 is encoded by further DNA sequences in the sample. The chain is built from TRBV20-1 and TRBJ2-3, with D possibly matching TRBD2 (6 bases). The CDR3 length is 11 residues. Germline V gives CDR1 DFQATT, CDR2 SNEGSKA (reference sequence). V lost 5 bases to trimming and J lost 5 bases, with 8 bases between them. The CDR3 sequence: CSARDLDTQYF. In DNA, the CDR3 is TGCAGTGCTCGGGACTTAGATACGCAGTATTTT.

The chain couples TRBV5-1 to TRBJ2-7; D is perhaps TRBD1 (6 bases). The V gene's germline CDR1 is SGHRS and CDR2 YFSETQ. V was shortened by 4 bases and J by 2 bases, with 16 bases between the two germline ends. The CDR3 runs 15 residues. CDR3 protein: CASSMTGATTYEQYF. The CDR3 nucleotides read TGCGCCAGCAGCATGACAGGCGCTACGACCTACGAGCAGTACTTC.

The rearrangement joins TRBV7-9 to TRBJ2-1; the match to TRBD2 covers 7 bases. CDR1 and CDR2 from the germline V gene are SEHNR and FQNEAQ (reference sequence). This CDR3 contains 15 residues. V trimming: 5 bases; J trimming: 1 base; junction bases outside the gene matches: 5. CDR3 protein: CASSPKRESYNEQFF. For the CDR3, the DNA is TGTGCCAGCAGCCCCAAGCGGGAATCCTACAATGAGCAGTTCTTC.

The genes are TRBV30 and TRBJ2-5; D perhaps matches TRBD1 (7 bases). Germline values: CDR1 GTSNPN, CDR2 SVGIG (reference sequence). This CDR3 region has 12 residues. V was shortened by 2 bases and J by 7 bases, with 11 bases between the two germline ends. In DNA form, the CDR3 reads TGTGCCTGGAGTAGGCAGGGGGGGACCCAGTACTTC. This sequence encodes CAWSRQGGTQYF.

The chain couples TRBV2 to TRBJ1-5; 10 nucleotides align to TRBD1. V was pared by 6 bases and J by 11 bases, with 10 bases of the junction left unmatched. The CDR3 spans 14 residues. Germline loops: CDR1 SNHLY, CDR2 FYNNEI. In DNA form, the CDR3 reads TGTGCCAGCAGCGTGGACAGGGGGGTACTTACCCAGCATTTT. Translated: CASSVDRGVLTQHF.

This rearrangement joins TRBV5-1 to TRBJ2-1, with 10 nucleotides matching TRBD2. V lost 0 bases to trimming and J lost 4 bases; unmatched junction nucleotides: 10. The germline gives CDR1 SGHRS, CDR2 YFSETQ. The CDR3 is 18 amino acids. CDR3 loop: CASSLVAGGLDLYNEQFF. The CDR3 nucleotides read TGCGCCAGCAGCTTGGTAGCGGGGGGCCTGGATTTGTACAATGAGCAGTTCTTC.

This clone was counted once. The rearrangement uses TRBV9 and TRBJ2-5, with 8 bases that match TRBD1. The CDR3 is made up of 16 amino acids. V lost 4 bases to trimming and J lost 2 bases; unmatched junction nucleotides: 10. CDR1 SGDLS and CDR2 YYNGEE come from the germline V gene. The DNA for the CDR3 is TGTGCCAGCAGCAATTACAGGGGGATCGGGCAAGAGACCCAGTACTTC. Amino acid sequence: CASSNYRGIGQETQYF.

This clone was seen a single time. The chain couples TRBV6-1 to TRBJ2-3; D gene uncertain. The CDR3 runs to 15 residues. CDR1 and CDR2 from the germline V gene are MNHNS and SASEGT. V lost 6 bases and J lost 4, with 17 bases in between. CDR3 loop: CASSERVASSDTQYF. CDR3 coding DNA: TGTGCCAGCAGCGAACGGGTTGCGAGTTCAGATACGCAGTATTTT.

The genes are TRBV11-2 and TRBJ2-7; D is unclear. The CDR3 has 13 residues. V shed 3 bases and J shed 2 bases, with 8 bases lying between them. The germline CDR1 and CDR2 sequences are SGHAT and FQNNGV. The CDR3 loop reads CASSFSPPYEQYF. The CDR3, as DNA: TGTGCCAGCAGCTTTTCCCCCCCCTACGAGCAGTACTTC.

V is TRBV28 and J is TRBJ1-2, with TRBD1 identical over 7 bases. The length of the CDR3 is 16 residues. Trimming removed 1 base from V and 4 bases from J; junction bases left unmatched: 9. Germline lookup yields CDR1 MDHEN and CDR2 SYDVKM. The CDR3 region has the DNA TGTGCCAGCAGTTTATCAGGGGGATATTGGCCCTATGGCTACACCTTC. This sequence encodes CASSLSGGYWPYGYTF.

J is TRBJ2-3 and V is TRBV4-3, with D maybe TRBD2 (5 bases). Trimming removed 1 base from V and 3 bases from J, with 14 bases in between. The CDR3 consists of 16 residues. The germline CDR1 and CDR2 sequences are LGHNA and YSLEER. CDR3 protein: CASSQGVGIGTDTQYF. CDR3 nucleotide sequence: TGCGCCAGCAGCCAAGGTGTCGGGATAGGGACAGATACGCAGTATTTT.

Concerning this clone: The same CDR3 also results from other DNA sequences found in this sample. In DNA, the CDR3 is TGTGCCAGCAGCGTAGAGTCGGGCACAGATACGCAGTATTTT. Residues: CASSVESGTDTQYF. The V call is TRBV9, the J call TRBJ2-3, with D unclear. The V end was cut by 0 bases, the J end by 1 base, with 6 bases between. In germline, CDR1 is SGDLS, CDR2 YYNGEE. This CDR3 is 14 amino acids long.

This chain joins TRBV5-5 and TRBJ2-7; TRBD2 might be the D (5 bases). There are 15 residues in the CDR3. Germline CDR1 SGHKS, CDR2 YYEKEE (reference sequence). V was trimmed by 5 bases and J by 0 bases, leaving 15 bases between them. The CDR3 here is CASSSGLGFSYEQYF. CDR3 DNA sequence: TGTGCCAGCAGTTCCGGACTGGGATTCTCCTACGAGCAGTACTTC.

This clone has only one observation. The chain employs TRBV18 and TRBJ2-4; D perhaps matches TRBD1 (6 bases). The CDR3 totals 14 residues. Germline-derived CDR1 and CDR2 are KGHSH and LQKENI. Deletions cut 2 bases from V and 4 bases from J, with 9 bases between. This CDR3 reads CASSPGGEKNIQYF. Here the CDR3 DNA reads TGTGCCAGCTCACCAGGGGGCGAGAAAAACATTCAGTACTTC.

J is TRBJ2-5 and V is TRBV6-5; a weak D match, TRBD1 (6 bases). Germline V gene sequence: CDR1 MNHEY, CDR2 SVGAGI. The CDR3 runs 16 residues. Trimming removed 0 bases at V and 2 bases at J, with 13 bases between. The CDR3 sequence: CASSYSGTFIQETQYF. CDR3 in DNA: TGTGCCAGCAGTTACTCAGGGACATTTATTCAAGAGACCCAGTACTTC.

J is TRBJ2-7 and V is TRBV5-1, with D unresolved. The germline CDR1 and CDR2 sequences are SGHRS and YFSETQ. V shed 0 bases and J shed 4 bases, with 14 bases lying between them. The CDR3 spans 15 residues. The CDR3 DNA is TGCGCCAGCAGCTTGGGTGGGTCCTCCATTTACGAGCAGTACTTC. Translating it yields CASSLGGSSIYEQYF.

With regard to this clone: Different DNA sequences within this sample yield the same CDR3. V is TRBV6-5 and J is TRBJ1-1, with D possibly TRBD1 on 5 matching bases. The CDR3 sequence is 13 residues long. Trimming took 6 bases from V and 4 from J, leaving 12 bases between them. Germline CDR1 MNHEY, CDR2 SVGAGI. The CDR3 DNA is TGTGCCAGCAGCAGAGGGGTCGGCACTGAAGCTTTCTTT. Residues: CASSRGVGTEAFF.

With respect to this clone: At the DNA level, this CDR3 is encoded by other sequences in the same sample as well. The chain has TRBV30 and TRBJ2-7; D unclear. CDR1 and CDR2 (germline): GTSNPN, SVGIG (reference sequence). V was shortened by 3 bases and J by 0 bases, with 6 bases between the two germline ends. The CDR3 length is 12 residues. The CDR3 bases are TGTGCCTGGAGCCCTACCTCCTACGAGCAGTACTTC. Translation: CAWSPTSYEQYF. The full variable domain, completed using reference TRBV30 and TRBJ2-7, is SQTIHQWPATLVQPVGSPLSLECTVEGTSNPNLYWYRQAAGRGLQLLFYSVGIGQISSEVPQNLSASRPQDRQFILSSKKLLLSDSGFYLCAWSPTSYEQYFGPGTRLTVT.

The DNA of the CDR3 is TGTGCCTGGAGTGGACTTTCCTACAATGAGCAGTTCTTC. Encoded protein: CAWSGLSYNEQFF. The J gene is TRBJ2-1, the V gene TRBV30; D gene ambiguous. The length of the CDR3 is 13 residues. The V gene's germline CDR1 is GTSNPN and CDR2 SVGIG (reference sequence). V lost 1 base, J lost 1 base, and 5 bases lay in between.

The V gene is TRBV25-1, the J gene TRBJ2-3; 13 bases match TRBD2. V was clipped by 2 bases and J by 5 bases; unmatched bases: 7. This CDR3 has 17 amino acids. Germline V lookup: CDR1 MGHDK, CDR2 SYGVNS. The CDR3 DNA reads TGTGCCAGCAGTGAAGTAAGGACTAGCGGGAGAGGAGATACGCAGTATTTT. It yields the protein CASSEVRTSGRGDTQYF.

J is TRBJ1-5 and V is TRBV4-1; perhaps TRBD1 as D (6 bases). The germline V and J ends were trimmed by 1 base and 2 bases, with 6 bases remaining between them. This CDR3 has 14 amino acids. Germline loops: CDR1 MGHRA, CDR2 YSYEKL. CDR3 sequence: CASSQGTGNQPQHF. The CDR3 DNA reads TGCGCCAGCAGCCAAGGGACAGGCAATCAGCCCCAGCATTTT.

The chain links TRBV27 to TRBJ1-1; D possibly corresponds to TRBD1 (5 bases). Trimming cost V 5 bases and J 0 bases, with 16 bases left between them. CDR3 length: 16 residues. Germline assignment: CDR1 MNHEY and CDR2 SMNVEV (reference sequence). The CDR3 sequence: CASSPWVGAMNTEAFF. The CDR3 DNA reads TGTGCCAGCAGTCCCTGGGTAGGGGCCATGAACACTGAAGCTTTCTTT.